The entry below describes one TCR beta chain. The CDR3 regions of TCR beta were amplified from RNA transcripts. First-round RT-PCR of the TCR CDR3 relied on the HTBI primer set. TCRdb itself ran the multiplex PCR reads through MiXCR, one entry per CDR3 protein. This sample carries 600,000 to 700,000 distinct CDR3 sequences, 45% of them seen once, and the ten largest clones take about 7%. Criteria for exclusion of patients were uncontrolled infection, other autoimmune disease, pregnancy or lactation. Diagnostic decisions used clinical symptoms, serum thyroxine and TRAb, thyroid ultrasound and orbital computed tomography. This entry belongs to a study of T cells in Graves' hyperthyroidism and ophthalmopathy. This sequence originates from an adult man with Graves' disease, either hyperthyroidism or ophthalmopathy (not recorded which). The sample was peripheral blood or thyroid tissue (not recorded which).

CDR3 sequence (DNA): TGTGCCAGCAGGTCCGGGACGACTAACACCGGGGAGCTGTTTTTT. Amino acids: CASRSGTTNTGELFF. The gene calls are TRBV2 and TRBJ2-2; D might be TRBD1 or TRBD2, each matching 5 bases. The CDR3 loop spans 15 amino acids. Germline V gives CDR1 SNHLY, CDR2 FYNNEI. Trimming took off 6 bases at V and 2 bases at J, with 13 bases between the two ends.